The subject of this entry is one TCR beta chain. This sample is part of a study of blood T cell repertoires in COVID-19. The assay was immunoSEQ multiplex PCR, and TCRdb's table has in-frame clones only and misses some. Counted here are around 300,000 clones, nearly 90% occurring once; the ten biggest clones make up less than 2%. The sequence was collected from a woman younger than 35 with acute COVID-19. Sequencing was performed on PBMCs or T cells enriched from blood (not recorded which).

The CDR3 coding sequence is TGCGCCAGCAGCCAAGAGGCCCCAGCAGGTGAGCAGTTCTTC. It encodes CASSQEAPAGEQFF. The chain recombines TRBV4-1 with TRBJ2-1; D is unclear. Germline CDR1 and CDR2: MGHRA and YSYEKL. CDR3 size: 14 residues. V lost 0 bases and J lost 9, with 12 bases in between.